The sequence of this T cell receptor beta chain was determined in a study of cytomegalovirus exposure and HLA in healthy donors. Findings and caveats of the study: Near-uniform donor sequencing depth was presumed by presence/absence analyses. Association of a missense DCLRE1C variant with TCR beta V- and J-gene trimming was reported in a later analysis. One cluster of highly shared sequence variants probably arose as a sequencing artifact.

There are 13 residues in the CDR3. Germline V lookup: CDR1 SGDLS, CDR2 YYNGEE. The V gene lost 3 bases and the J gene lost 5 bases, with 12 bases spanning the gap. PCR used 60 Vbeta primers and 13 Jbeta primers. Profiling relied on immunoSEQ multiplex PCR, and the TCRdb table lists in-frame clones only, not all of them. The sample consists of approximately 96,000 clones, approximately 74% of them appearing once. With respect to this clone: As yet, its antigen is unknown.

The sample consisted of PBMCs. The J gene is TRBJ2-7, the V gene TRBV9; weak D call: TRBD2 (5 bases). The receptor was isolated from a male donor in good health and CMV-seronegative. The CDR3 spells CASSAGSQNEQYF. CDR3 nucleotide sequence: TGTGCCAGCAGCGCGGGATCTCAGAACGAGCAGTACTTC.